The subject of this entry is one T cell receptor beta chain. Antigen specificity is unknown. Other DNA sequences in the same sample also yield this CDR3. This specimen belongs to a study of cytomegalovirus exposure and HLA in healthy donors. A multiplex PCR was run with 60 Vbeta primers and 13 Jbeta primers. Sequencing used immunoSEQ multiplex PCR; TCRdb keeps in-frame clones, though not all of them. Here the sample spans around 130,000 clones, 65% to 85% being singletons. Study-wide results and limits: By a later analysis, the bulk of CMV-associated TCR beta chains appeared HLA-restricted. Prior analysis indicated that the majority of TCR beta V segments exhibited productivity approximately 87% or approximately 30% of the time. HLA alleles were associated with 17,000 or so TCR beta sequences in a later analysis at 0.05 false discovery rate.

This CDR3 spans 15 amino acids. The germline V gene encodes CDR1 LNHDA and CDR2 SQIVND (reference sequence). The ends lost 6 bases at V and 3 bases at J; junction bases unmatched: 3. This TCR derives from a woman aged 18-29 years in good health and CMV-seronegative. The sample was PBMCs. The V and J genes are TRBV19 and TRBJ2-1; 12 nucleotides agree with TRBD2. Written as DNA, the CDR3 is TGTGCCAGTAGCCGGACTAGCGGGGACTACAATGAGCAGTTCTTC. The encoded protein is CASSRTSGDYNEQFF. Complete variable domain (other parts from reference TRBV19 and TRBJ2-1): DGGITQSPKYLFRKEGQNVTLSCEQNLNHDAMYWYRQDPGQGLRLIYYSQIVNDFQKGDIAEGYSVSREKKESFPLTVTSAQKNPTAFYLCASSRTSGDYNEQFFGPGTRLTVL.